The 28 T cell receptor beta chains below come from one sample, sequenced in a study of early T cells in non-severe SARS-CoV-2 infection. MiXCR, run by TCRdb on the 5' RACE reads, gives a single entry per CDR3 protein. The data show roughly 70,000 distinct CDR3 sequences, less than 20% seen once. Sequencing used whole blood, obtained at baseline. These receptors came from an adult who was a healthcare worker with PCR-confirmed SARS-CoV-2 infection or an uninfected control (not recorded which).

This clonotype was seen more than once but under ten times. In nucleotides, the CDR3 is TGTGCCAGTAGTATATTGGGGACAGCCCCCAATGAGCAGTTCTTC. Residues: CASSILGTAPNEQFF. The chain employs TRBV19 and TRBJ2-1, with 7 bases fitting TRBD1. The J segment lost 6 bases and the V segment lost 2 bases, leaving 7 bases of the junction unmatched. CDR1 and CDR2 from the germline V gene are LNHDA and SQIVND (reference sequence). The CDR3 extends over 15 amino acids.

This clonotype was recorded many times. The chain is built from TRBV5-1 and TRBJ1-1, with 8 bases aligning to TRBD1. This CDR3 contains 16 residues. The V gene's germline CDR1 is SGHRS and CDR2 YFSETQ. J was trimmed by 6 bases and V by 0 bases; bases with no gene match: 10. The CDR3 spells CASSLGSGGLFAEAFF. Written as DNA, the CDR3 is TGCGCCAGCAGCTTGGGGTCAGGGGGCTTGTTCGCTGAAGCTTTCTTT.

The rearrangement joins TRBV20-1 to TRBJ2-6; 7 bases line up with TRBD2. V trimming: 1 base; J trimming: 1 base; junction bases outside the gene matches: 7. Per germline, CDR1 DFQATT and CDR2 SNEGSKA (reference sequence). This CDR3 is built from 17 residues. The CDR3 DNA is TGCAGTGCTAGAGGTCATTGGGGAGGGTCTGGGGCCAACGTCCTGACTTTC. Its protein is CSARGHWGGSGANVLTF.

The chain carries TRBV12-3 or TRBV12-4 and TRBJ1-6; 8 bases are shared with TRBD1. After removal of 8 bases from V and 7 bases from J, the junction contained 7 bases not matched to a gene. CDR3 length: 14 amino acids. The CDR3 DNA sequence: TGTGCCAGCGGCTACAGGGGGTACAATTCACCCCTCCACTTT. This encodes CASGYRGYNSPLHF.

This chain links TRBV28 with TRBJ2-3, with 7 bases that match TRBD2. The V and J ends lost 5 bases and 2 bases, in that order; junction bases with no gene match: 7. This CDR3 is 15 amino acids long. Germline assignment: CDR1 MDHEN and CDR2 SYDVKM. The CDR3 region has the DNA TGTGCCAGCAGTGAGGCTAGCGGAATCACAGATACGCAGTATTTT. It yields the protein CASSEASGITDTQYF.

This clonotype was picked up many times. This rearrangement joins TRBV12-3 or TRBV12-4 to TRBJ1-5; a possible D gene is TRBD1 (6 bases). This CDR3 is built from 14 residues. With 5 bases removed from V and 5 bases from J, the gap between germline ends came to 13 bases. The CDR3 protein is CASSDQGTYQPQHF. In DNA, the CDR3 is TGTGCCAGCAGTGACCAAGGGACATATCAGCCCCAGCATTTT.

This clonotype has only a few counts. The chain couples TRBV4-3 to TRBJ1-2; maybe TRBD1 (5 bases). CDR1 and CDR2 (germline): LGHNA, YSLEER. This CDR3 region has 15 residues. The ends were cut back, 0 bases at V and 3 bases at J, with 11 bases in the middle. CDR3 region: CASSQERGRDYGYTF. CDR3 DNA: TGCGCCAGCAGCCAAGAGAGGGGTAGGGACTATGGCTACACCTTC.

This chain uses TRBV7-2 with TRBJ2-1, with 10 positions matching TRBD2. The CDR3 is 15 amino acids. The junction had 4 bases not matched to a gene; V was cut back by 0 bases and J by 8 bases. Germline values: CDR1 SGHTA, CDR2 FQGNSA. The CDR3, as DNA: TGTGCCAGCAGCTTAGCAGCGGGAGGGAGCCATGAGCAGTTCTTC. Translating it yields CASSLAAGGSHEQFF. Combining the CDR3 with reference TRBV7-2 and TRBJ2-1 gives the whole variable domain GAGVSQSPSNKVTEKGKDVELRCDPISGHTALYWYRQSLGQGLEFLIYFQGNSAPDKSGLPSDRFSAERTGGSVSTLTIQRTQQEDSAVYLCASSLAAGGSHEQFFGPGTRLTVL.

This rearrangement joins TRBV20-1 to TRBJ2-3; 10 nucleotides align to TRBD2. Germline CDR1 DFQATT, CDR2 SNEGSKA (reference sequence). This CDR3 is 14 amino acids long. For the CDR3, the DNA is TGCAGCCGGCCCGGACTAGCGGAGACAGATACGCAGTATTTT. It is translated as CSRPGLAETDTQYF.

V is TRBV6-1 and J is TRBJ1-3; possibly TRBD1 for D (6 bases). The V end was cut by 5 bases, the J end by 0 bases, with 11 bases between. In germline, CDR1 is MNHNS, CDR2 SASEGT. The CDR3 is 15 amino acids. CDR3 nucleotide sequence: TGTGCCAGCAGTTCTGAGACAGGCTCTGGAAACACCATATATTTT. It codes for CASSSETGSGNTIYF.

This clonotype was picked up a small number of times. This rearrangement joins TRBV12-3 or TRBV12-4 to TRBJ1-1; maybe TRBD1 (5 bases). Trimming removed 5 bases from V and 5 bases from J, with 15 bases in between. The length of the CDR3 is 14 residues. The CDR3 bases are TGTGCCAGCAGTCCACGGGGCCCCAGAACTGAAGCTTTCTTT. It encodes CASSPRGPRTEAFF.

The chain is built from TRBV29-1 and TRBJ1-4, with a possible D match to TRBD1 (6 bases). V was cut by 1 base and J by 8 bases, with 14 bases left in between. Germline CDR1 SQVTM, CDR2 ANQGSEA. CDR3 length: 14 amino acids. The CDR3 DNA follows: TGCAGCGTTGAAGTTCCGGGGGCGGGAGAAAAACTGTTTTTT. Its protein is CSVEVPGAGEKLFF.

This clonotype came up many times. The chain joins TRBV7-9 to TRBJ2-2; D not certain. V gave up 5 bases and J gave up 5 bases, with 3 bases separating them. Germline assignment: CDR1 SEHNR and CDR2 FQNEAQ (reference sequence). This CDR3 spans 11 amino acids. CDR3 protein: CASSLTGELFF. The CDR3 DNA follows: TGTGCCAGCAGCCTGACCGGGGAGCTGTTTTTT.

The table lists this clonotype with a few counts. The chain employs TRBV12-3 or TRBV12-4 and TRBJ2-2; TRBD2 might be the D (6 bases). The CDR3 consists of 15 residues. The germline V and J ends were trimmed by 5 bases and 4 bases, with 14 bases remaining between them. CDR3 bases: TGTGCCAGCAGTGCAATTAGCGGTTCCACCGGGGAGCTGTTTTTT. Its protein product is CASSAISGSTGELFF.

This clonotype has only a few counts. This chain uses TRBV4-3 with TRBJ2-6; D could derive from TRBD1 or TRBD2 (5 bases each). The V and J ends lost 2 bases and 0 bases respectively, with 14 bases between them. CDR3 length: 18 residues. The germline V gene has CDR1 LGHNA and CDR2 YSLEER. The CDR3 DNA reads as TGCGCCAGCAGCCAAAGGGGACCGCCAAGCTCTGGGGCCAACGTCCTGACTTTC. It codes for CASSQRGPPSSGANVLTF.

The chain uses TRBV6-6 and TRBJ1-1, with 9 bases aligning to TRBD1. This CDR3 is 15 amino acids long. Unmatched junction bases numbered 5, after V lost 6 bases and J lost 0 bases. The germline V gene encodes CDR1 MNHNY and CDR2 SVGAGI (reference sequence). The CDR3 DNA sequence: TGTGCCAGCAGGTCCGGGACAGGGCTGAACACTGAAGCTTTCTTT. Its protein is CASRSGTGLNTEAFF.

This clonotype was observed many times. The chain couples TRBV29-1 to TRBJ2-2; no clear D gene. Germline CDR1 SQVTM, CDR2 ANQGSEA. The CDR3 extends over 13 amino acids. The V end was cut by 7 bases, the J end by 5 bases, with 14 bases between. This CDR3 reads CSGGGFGTGELFF. DNA for the CDR3: TGCAGCGGCGGTGGGTTTGGGACCGGGGAGCTGTTTTTT.

This clonotype was observed a handful of times. The CDR3 here is CASSVGSSTPTTEQFF. The DNA of the CDR3 is TGTGCCAGCAGCGTAGGTTCTAGCACTCCTACAACAGAGCAGTTCTTC. This chain connects TRBV9 to TRBJ2-1; maybe TRBD2 (5 bases). The CDR3 is 16 residues long. The germline V gene encodes CDR1 SGDLS and CDR2 YYNGEE. Deletions cut 0 bases from V and 10 bases from J, with 20 bases between. The full variable domain, completed using reference TRBV9 and TRBJ2-1, is DSGVTQTPKHLITATGQRVTLRCSPRSGDLSVYWYQQSLDQGLQFLIQYYNGEERAKGNILERFSAQQFPDLHSELNLSSLELGDSALYFCASSVGSSTPTTEQFFGPGTRLTVL.

The chain carries TRBV10-3 and TRBJ2-7; D not resolved. Trimming shortened V by 2 bases and J by 3 bases, and 2 bases separated the two germline ends. This CDR3 comprises 11 residues. The V gene's germline CDR1 is ENHRY and CDR2 SYGVKD. The CDR3 protein is CAISELYEQYF. DNA for the CDR3: TGTGCCATCAGTGAGCTCTACGAGCAGTACTTC.

The table lists this clonotype with a few counts. The chain uses TRBV5-6 and TRBJ1-6, with 7 bases fitting TRBD1. The CDR3 extends over 16 amino acids. Germline V gene lookup returns CDR1 SGHDT and CDR2 YYEEEE. The junction had 11 bases not matched to a gene; V was cut back by 4 bases and J by 7 bases. The CDR3 is CASSPTGQANNSPLHF. CDR3 sequence (DNA): TGTGCCAGCAGCCCCACCGGACAGGCAAACAATTCACCCCTCCACTTT.

The gene calls are TRBV11-2 and TRBJ2-2, with D hard to call. CDR3 length: 17 residues. Germline assignment: CDR1 SGHAT and CDR2 FQNNGV. The ends were cut back, 1 base at V and 2 bases at J, with 14 bases in the middle. The CDR3 DNA is TGTGCCAGCAGCTTAGTTCCCGAACACCTTAACACCGGGGAGCTGTTTTTT. This encodes CASSLVPEHLNTGELFF. The full variable domain, with the rest looked up from reference TRBV11-2 and TRBJ2-2, is EAGVAQSPRYKIIEKRQSVAFWCNPISGHATLYWYQQILGQGPKLLIQFQNNGVVDDSQLPKDRFSAERLKGVDSTLKIQPAKLEDSAVYLCASSLVPEHLNTGELFFGEGSRLTVL.

This clonotype was seen more than once but under ten times. The chain combines TRBV3-1 with TRBJ1-1, with 10 nucleotides matching TRBD1. Unmatched junction bases numbered 7, after V lost 5 bases and J lost 7 bases. The CDR3 is 14 residues long. The germline V gene encodes CDR1 LGHDT and CDR2 YNNKEL (reference sequence). In DNA form, the CDR3 reads TGTGCCAGCAGCTATGGACAGGGGGGACATGAAGCTTTCTTT. Translated: CASSYGQGGHEAFF.

This clonotype has just a few counts. The chain has TRBV7-9 and TRBJ2-3; D not certain. The CDR3 has 15 residues. Per germline, CDR1 SEHNR and CDR2 FQNEAQ (reference sequence). The V gene lost 5 bases and the J gene lost 3 bases, with 15 bases spanning the gap. The CDR3 coding sequence is TGTGCCAGCAGCCCGCCAAGAAGTCGGACAGATACGCAGTATTTT. Protein product: CASSPPRSRTDTQYF.

As for this clonotype: This clone may be a read error of a much larger clone one base away. The chain combines TRBV11-2 with TRBJ2-5, with 8 positions matching TRBD1. The germline V gene has CDR1 SGHAT and CDR2 FQNNGV. V shed 4 bases and J 4 bases; nucleotides not matched to a gene: 2. The CDR3 runs to 13 residues. Written as DNA, the CDR3 is TGTGCCAGCAGCTACGACAGGGGAGAGACCCAGTACTTC. As protein: CASSYDRGETQYF.

The chain recombines TRBV4-1 with TRBJ1-2; TRBD1 aligns across 9 bases. The junction had 4 bases not matched to a gene; V was cut back by 1 base and J by 7 bases. The CDR3 is made up of 14 amino acids. Germline CDR1 reads MGHRA; CDR2 reads YSYEKL. The CDR3 spells CASSQVGTGSGYTF. The DNA of the CDR3 is TGCGCCAGCAGCCAAGTCGGGACAGGGTCTGGCTACACCTTC.

In its sample, this clonotype was seen many times. The J gene is TRBJ2-1, the V gene TRBV12-3 or TRBV12-4; 7 bases align to TRBD1. The CDR3 sequence is 16 residues long. V gave up 5 bases and J gave up 0 bases; unmatched junction bases: 7. This CDR3 reads CASSPIQGISYNEQFF. Written as DNA, the CDR3 is TGTGCCAGCAGTCCCATACAGGGGATCTCCTACAATGAGCAGTTCTTC.

This clonotype was observed a few times. The rearrangement joins TRBV20-1 to TRBJ2-3; D not resolved. This CDR3 region has 15 residues. V dropped 3 bases and J dropped 2 bases, with 15 bases sitting between them. Germline V lookup: CDR1 DFQATT, CDR2 SNEGSKA (reference sequence). The CDR3 DNA reads TGCAGTGCTAGTGGGCTTGGGGAAATCACAGATACGCAGTATTTT. Protein product: CSASGLGEITDTQYF.

The chain is built from TRBV6-5 and TRBJ1-5; D not resolved. Trimming removed 2 bases from V and 9 bases from J, with 14 bases in between. CDR3 length equals 14 residues. Germline CDR1 reads MNHEY; CDR2 reads SVGAGI. The CDR3 loop is CASSYGQLRGPQHF. The CDR3 DNA is TGTGCCAGCAGTTACGGGCAGCTGCGGGGGCCCCAGCATTTT.